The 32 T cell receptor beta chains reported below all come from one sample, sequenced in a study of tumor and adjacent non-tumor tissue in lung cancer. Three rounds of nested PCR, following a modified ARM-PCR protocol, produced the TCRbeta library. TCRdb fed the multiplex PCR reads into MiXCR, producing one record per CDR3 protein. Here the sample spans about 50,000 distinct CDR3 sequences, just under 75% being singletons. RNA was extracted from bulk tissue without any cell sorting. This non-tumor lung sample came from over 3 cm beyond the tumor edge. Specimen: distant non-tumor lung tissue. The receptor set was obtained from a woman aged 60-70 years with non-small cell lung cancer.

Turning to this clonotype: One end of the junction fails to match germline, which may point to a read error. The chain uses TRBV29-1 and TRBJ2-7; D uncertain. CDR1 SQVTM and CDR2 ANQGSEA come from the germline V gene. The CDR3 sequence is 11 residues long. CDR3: CSFVRTYKQYF. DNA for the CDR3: TGCAGCTTTGTACGGACCTACAAGCAGTATTTC.

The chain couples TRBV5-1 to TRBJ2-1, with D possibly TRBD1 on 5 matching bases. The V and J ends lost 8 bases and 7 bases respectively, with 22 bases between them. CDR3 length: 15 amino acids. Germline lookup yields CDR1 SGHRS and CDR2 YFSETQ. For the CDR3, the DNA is TGCGCCAGTAGCAACCAGGACACGGCCAAGAATGAGCAGTTCTTC. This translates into CASSNQDTAKNEQFF. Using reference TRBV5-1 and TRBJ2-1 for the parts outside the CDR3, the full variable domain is KAGVTQTPRYLIKTRGQQVTLSCSPISGHRSVSWYQQTPGQGLQFLFEYFSETQRNKGNFPGRFSGRQFSNSRSEMNVSTLELGDSALYLCASSNQDTAKNEQFFGPGTRLTVL.

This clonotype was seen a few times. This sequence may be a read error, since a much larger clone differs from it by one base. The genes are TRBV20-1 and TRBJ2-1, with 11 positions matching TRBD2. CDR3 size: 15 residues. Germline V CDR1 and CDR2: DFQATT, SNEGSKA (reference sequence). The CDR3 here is CSARATSGVYSEQFF. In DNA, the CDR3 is TGCAGTGCTAGAGCGACTAGCGGGGTATACAGTGAGCAGTTCTTC.

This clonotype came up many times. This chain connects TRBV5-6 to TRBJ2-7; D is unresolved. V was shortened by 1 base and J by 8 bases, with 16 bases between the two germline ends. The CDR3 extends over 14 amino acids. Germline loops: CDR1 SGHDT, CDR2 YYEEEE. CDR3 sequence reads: CASSLTQGAAKQYF. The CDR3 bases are TGTGCCAGCAGCTTGACACAAGGCGCCGCCAAGCAGTACTTC.

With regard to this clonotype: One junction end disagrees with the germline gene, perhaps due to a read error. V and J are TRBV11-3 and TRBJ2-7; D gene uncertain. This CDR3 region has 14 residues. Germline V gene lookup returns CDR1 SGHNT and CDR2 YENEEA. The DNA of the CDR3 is TGTGCCAGCAGCTTAGATACGTTAACCTACGAACAGTACTTC. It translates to CASSLDTLTYEQYF.

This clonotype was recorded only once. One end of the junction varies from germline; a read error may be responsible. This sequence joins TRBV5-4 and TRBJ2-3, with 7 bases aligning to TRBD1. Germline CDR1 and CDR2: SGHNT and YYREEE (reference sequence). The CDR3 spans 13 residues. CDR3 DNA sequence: TGTGCCAGCAACTTGGCCAACAGGGGTACGCATTATTTT. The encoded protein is CASNLANRGTHYF.

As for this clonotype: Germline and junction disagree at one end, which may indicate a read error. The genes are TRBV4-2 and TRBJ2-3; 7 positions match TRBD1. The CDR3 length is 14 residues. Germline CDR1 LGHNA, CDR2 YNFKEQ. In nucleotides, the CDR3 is TGTGTCAGCAGCCAGGGACAGCACACAGATACTCAGTATTTT. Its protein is CVSSQGQHTDTQYF.

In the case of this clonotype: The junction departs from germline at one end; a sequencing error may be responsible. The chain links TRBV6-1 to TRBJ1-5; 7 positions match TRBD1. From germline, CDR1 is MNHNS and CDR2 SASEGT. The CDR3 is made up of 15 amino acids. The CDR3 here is CASSDRGQCNRPQHF. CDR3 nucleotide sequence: TGTGCCAGCAGTGATCGGGGACAGTGCAATCGGCCCCAGCATTTT.

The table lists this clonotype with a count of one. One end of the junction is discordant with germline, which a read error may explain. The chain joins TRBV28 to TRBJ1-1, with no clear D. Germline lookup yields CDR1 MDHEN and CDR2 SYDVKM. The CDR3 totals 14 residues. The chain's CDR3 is CASTLTPWSSEAFF. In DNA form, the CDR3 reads TGTGCAAGCACCCTAACACCTTGGAGTTCTGAAGCTTTCTTT.

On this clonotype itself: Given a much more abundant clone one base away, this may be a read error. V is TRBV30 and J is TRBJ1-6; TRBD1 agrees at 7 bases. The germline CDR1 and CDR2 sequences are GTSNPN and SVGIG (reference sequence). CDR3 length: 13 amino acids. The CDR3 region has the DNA TGTGTCCGTCAGGGGGAGGCTCACTCACCCCTCCACTTT. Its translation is CVRQGEAHSPLHF. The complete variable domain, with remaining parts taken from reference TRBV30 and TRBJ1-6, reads SQTIHQWPATLVQPVGSPLSLECTVEGTSNPNLYWYRQAAGRGLQLLFYSVGIGQISSEVPQNLSASRPQDRQFILSSKKLLLSDSGFYLCVRQGEAHSPLHFGNGTRLTVT.

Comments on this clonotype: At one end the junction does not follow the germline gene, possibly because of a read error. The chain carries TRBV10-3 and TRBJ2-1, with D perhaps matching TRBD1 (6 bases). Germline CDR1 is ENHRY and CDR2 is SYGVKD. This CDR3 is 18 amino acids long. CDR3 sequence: CAIRESGRVGRGDNKQFF. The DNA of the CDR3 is TGTGCCATCAGAGAGTCAGGACGGGTAGGGAGAGGGGACAATAAGCAGTTCTTC.

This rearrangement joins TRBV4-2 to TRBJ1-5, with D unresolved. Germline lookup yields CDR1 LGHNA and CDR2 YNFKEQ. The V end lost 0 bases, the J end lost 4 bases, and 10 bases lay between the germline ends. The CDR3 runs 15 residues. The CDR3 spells CASSQEGIGNQPQHF. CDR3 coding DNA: TGTGCCAGCAGCCAAGAGGGGATAGGGAATCAGCCCCAGCATTTT.

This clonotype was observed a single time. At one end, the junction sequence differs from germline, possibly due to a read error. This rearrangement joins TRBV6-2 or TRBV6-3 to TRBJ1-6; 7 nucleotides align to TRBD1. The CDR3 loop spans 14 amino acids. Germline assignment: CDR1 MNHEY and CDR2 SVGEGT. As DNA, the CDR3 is TGTGCCAGCAATCTGACAGGGACAAATTCAGCCCTCCACTTT. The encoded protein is CASNLTGTNSALHF.

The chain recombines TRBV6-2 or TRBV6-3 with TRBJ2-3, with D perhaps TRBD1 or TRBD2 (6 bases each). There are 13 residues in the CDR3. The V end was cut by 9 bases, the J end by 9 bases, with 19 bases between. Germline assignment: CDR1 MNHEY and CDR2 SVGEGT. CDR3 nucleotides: TGTGCCAGTAATATAAGGGGGGAATTAACGCAGTATTTT. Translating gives CASNIRGELTQYF.

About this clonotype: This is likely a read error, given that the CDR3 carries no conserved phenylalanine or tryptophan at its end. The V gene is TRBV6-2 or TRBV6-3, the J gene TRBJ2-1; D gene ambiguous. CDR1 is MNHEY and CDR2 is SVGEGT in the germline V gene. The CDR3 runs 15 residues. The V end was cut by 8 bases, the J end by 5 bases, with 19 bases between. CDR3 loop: CASCSSACNHNEQFS. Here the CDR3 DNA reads TGTGCCAGCTGCTCATCAGCGTGTAACCACAATGAGCAGTTCTCC.

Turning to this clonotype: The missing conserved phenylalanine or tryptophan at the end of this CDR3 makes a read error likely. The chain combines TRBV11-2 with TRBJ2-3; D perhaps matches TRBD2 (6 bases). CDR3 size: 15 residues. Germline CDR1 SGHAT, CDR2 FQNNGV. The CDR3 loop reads CVSSLDIRGLDTQYI. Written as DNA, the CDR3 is TGTGTCAGCAGCTTAGATATTCGGGGGTTAGATACGCAGTATATT.

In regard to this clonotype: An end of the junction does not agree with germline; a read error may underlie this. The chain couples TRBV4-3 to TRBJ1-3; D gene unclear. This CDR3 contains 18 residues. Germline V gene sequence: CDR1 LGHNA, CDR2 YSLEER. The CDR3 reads CAISPSLRLGISGNTIYF. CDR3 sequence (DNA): TGCGCCATCAGCCCTTCACTCAGACTGGGGATTTCGGGAAACACCATATATTTT.

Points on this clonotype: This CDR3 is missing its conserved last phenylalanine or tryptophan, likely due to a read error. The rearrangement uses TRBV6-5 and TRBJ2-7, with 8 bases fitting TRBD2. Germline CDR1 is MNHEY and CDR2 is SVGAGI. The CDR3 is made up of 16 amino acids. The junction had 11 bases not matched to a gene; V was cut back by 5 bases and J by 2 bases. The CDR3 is CASSPRCPAGAYEQYL. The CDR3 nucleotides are TGTGCCAGCAGTCCTCGTTGTCCAGCGGGAGCCTACGAGCAGTACCTC.

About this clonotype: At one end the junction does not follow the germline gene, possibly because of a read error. Here the CDR3 DNA reads TGTGCCAGTAGCCCGGACAGGGCGGAAGCTTTCTTT. It translates to CASSPDRAEAFF. The genes are TRBV14 and TRBJ1-1, with 8 bases fitting TRBD1. The CDR3 runs to 12 residues. CDR1 and CDR2 (germline): SGHDN, FVKESK.

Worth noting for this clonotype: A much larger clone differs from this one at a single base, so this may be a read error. CDR3 amino acids: CASSDTQQGSSYNSPLHF. CDR3 in DNA: TGCGCCAGCAGTGACACTCAACAGGGAAGCTCCTATAATTCACCCCTCCACTTT. V usage is TRBV10-2 and J usage is TRBJ1-6, with D possibly matching TRBD1 (6 bases). Germline values: CDR1 WSHSY, CDR2 SAAADI. This CDR3 has 18 residues. V shed 3 bases and J shed 0 bases, with 15 bases lying between them.

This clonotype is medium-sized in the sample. CDR3 DNA sequence: TGCAGCGTTGTGGATCCTTTCCAAGAGACCCAGTACTTC. The encoded protein is CSVVDPFQETQYF. The J gene is TRBJ2-5, the V gene TRBV29-1; D unresolved. The germline V and J ends were trimmed by 4 bases and 1 base, with 10 bases remaining between them. Germline CDR1 reads SQVTM; CDR2 reads ANQGSEA. The CDR3 contains 13 residues.

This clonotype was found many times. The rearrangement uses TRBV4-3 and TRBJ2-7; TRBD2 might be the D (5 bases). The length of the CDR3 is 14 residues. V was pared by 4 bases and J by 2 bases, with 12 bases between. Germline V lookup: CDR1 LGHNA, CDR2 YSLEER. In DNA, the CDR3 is TGCGCCAGCAGCCTAGCGAGCGGACCCTACGAGCAGTACTTC. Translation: CASSLASGPYEQYF.

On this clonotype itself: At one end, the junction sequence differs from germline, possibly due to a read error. CDR3 nucleotides: TGCGCCACCAGCCAGCCTCTAGGGACCGGGGACCTGTTTTTT. Protein sequence: CATSQPLGTGDLFF. The chain uses TRBV4-1 and TRBJ2-2; D assignment may be TRBD1 or TRBD2 (5 bases each). This CDR3 is 14 amino acids long. Germline CDR1 and CDR2: MGHRA and YSYEKL.

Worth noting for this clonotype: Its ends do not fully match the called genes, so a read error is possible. The CDR3 region has the DNA TGTGCCAGCAGTTCGCGTAGGGCTCTTAGTCCGGACAATGAGCAGATCTTC. Translated: CASSSRRALSPDNEQIF. The chain combines TRBV12-3 or TRBV12-4 with TRBJ2-1; D possibly corresponds to TRBD1 (5 bases). This CDR3 region has 17 residues.

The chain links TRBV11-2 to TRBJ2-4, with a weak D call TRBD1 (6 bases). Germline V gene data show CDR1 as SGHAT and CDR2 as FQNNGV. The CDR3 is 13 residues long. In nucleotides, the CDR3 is TGTGTCATCAGCGCAGGGGTGGAAAACATTCAGTACTTC. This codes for CVISAGVENIQYF.

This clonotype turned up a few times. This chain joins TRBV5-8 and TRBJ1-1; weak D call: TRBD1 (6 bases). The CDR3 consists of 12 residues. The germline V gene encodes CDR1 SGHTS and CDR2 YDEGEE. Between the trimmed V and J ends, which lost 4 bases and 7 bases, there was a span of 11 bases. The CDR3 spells CASSRTENEAFF. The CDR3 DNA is TGTGCCAGCAGCCGGACAGAAAATGAAGCTTTCTTT.

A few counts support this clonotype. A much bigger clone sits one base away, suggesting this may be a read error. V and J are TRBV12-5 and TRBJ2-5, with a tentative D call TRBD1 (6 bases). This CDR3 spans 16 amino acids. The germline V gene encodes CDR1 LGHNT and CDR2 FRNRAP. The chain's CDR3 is CTSGARGTLGIETQYF. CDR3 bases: TGTACTAGTGGTGCTCGAGGGACACTTGGAATAGAGACCCAGTACTTC.

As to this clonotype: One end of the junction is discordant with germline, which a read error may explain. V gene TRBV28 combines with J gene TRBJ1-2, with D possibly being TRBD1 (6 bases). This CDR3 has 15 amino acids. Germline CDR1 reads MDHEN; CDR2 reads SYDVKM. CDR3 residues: CVSSLDSSANYGYTF. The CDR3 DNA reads TGTGTCAGCAGTCTGGACAGCTCAGCTAACTATGGCTACACCTTC.

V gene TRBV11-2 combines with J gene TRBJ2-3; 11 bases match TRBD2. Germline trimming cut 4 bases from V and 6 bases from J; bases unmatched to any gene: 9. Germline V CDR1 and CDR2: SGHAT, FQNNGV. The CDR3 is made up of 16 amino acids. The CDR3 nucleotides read TGTGCCAGCAGCTGGGGGCTAGCGGGGGGCCGGGATACGCAGTATTTT. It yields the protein CASSWGLAGGRDTQYF.

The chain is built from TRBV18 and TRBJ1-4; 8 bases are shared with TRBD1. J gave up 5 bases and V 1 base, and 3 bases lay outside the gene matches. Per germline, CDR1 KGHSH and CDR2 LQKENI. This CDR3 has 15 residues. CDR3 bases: TGTGCCAGCTCACCACGGACAGGGATGAATGAAAAACTGTTTTTT. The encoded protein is CASSPRTGMNEKLFF. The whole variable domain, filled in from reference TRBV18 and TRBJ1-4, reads NAGVMQNPRHLVRRRGQEARLRCSPMKGHSHVYWYRQLPEEGLKFMVYLQKENIIDESGMPKERFSAEFPKEGPSILRIQQVVRGDSAAYFCASSPRTGMNEKLFFGSGTQLSVL.

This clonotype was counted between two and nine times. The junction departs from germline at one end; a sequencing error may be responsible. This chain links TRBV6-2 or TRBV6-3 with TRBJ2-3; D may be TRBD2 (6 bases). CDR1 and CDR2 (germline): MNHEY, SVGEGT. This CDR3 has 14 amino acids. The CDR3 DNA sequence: TGTGCTAGCAGTTCGGGACTCGACACAGATACGCATTATTTT. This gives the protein CASSSGLDTDTHYF.

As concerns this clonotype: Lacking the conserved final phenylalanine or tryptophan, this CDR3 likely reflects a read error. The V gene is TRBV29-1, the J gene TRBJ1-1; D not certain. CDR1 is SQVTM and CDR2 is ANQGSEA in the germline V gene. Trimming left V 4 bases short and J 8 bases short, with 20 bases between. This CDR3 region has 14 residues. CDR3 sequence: CSVVAGRAQTEAFL. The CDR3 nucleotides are TGCAGCGTTGTCGCCGGACGAGCACAGACCGAAGCTTTCTTA.